In this sample, the clone carrying this T cell receptor beta chain turned up a few times. One entry per CDR3 protein results from TCRdb running MiXCR on the RT-PCR reads. The sample carries hundreds of thousands of distinct CDR3 sequences, 13% to 15% recorded once. Germline V lookup: CDR1 SGHRS, CDR2 YFSETQ. The CDR3 is 13 residues long. The source is a female donor in good health, serving as a healthy control. The V call is TRBV5-1, the J call TRBJ2-1, with TRBD1 matching over 8 bases. The sequenced sample consisted of memory CD4+ T cells from blood. The CDR3 region is CARGQEAYNEQFF. CDR3 DNA: TGCGCTAGGGGACAGGAAGCCTACAATGAGCAGTTCTTC.